The entry below describes one TCR beta chain. Germline CDR1 reads SGHRS; CDR2 reads YFSETQ. This CDR3 region has 15 residues. Trimming cost V 2 bases and J 7 bases; bases outside gene matches: 8. Deep level was the assay's run setting. Sequencing was performed with immunoSEQ multiplex PCR; in TCRdb, only in-frame clones are kept and a portion is missing. The profile covers about 1.5 million clones, with 96% appearing a single time and approximately 1% taken by the ten largest. These data come from a study of shared clonotypes between healthy human individuals. The origin of this receptor is a man aged 25 to 45 in good health. The gene calls are TRBV5-1 and TRBJ2-1; 8 bases line up with TRBD2. The sample comprised naive CD4+ T cells sorted from blood. Indicated subset: CD45RA+ positively selected. The CDR3 DNA reads as TGCGCCAGCAGCTTTCTAGCGGGTGAGGGGAATGAGCAGTTCTTC. Protein: CASSFLAGEGNEQFF. The entire variable domain, with the rest obtained from reference TRBV5-1 and TRBJ2-1, is as follows: KAGVTQTPRYLIKTRGQQVTLSCSPISGHRSVSWYQQTPGQGLQFLFEYFSETQRNKGNFPGRFSGRQFSNSRSEMNVSTLELGDSALYLCASSFLAGEGNEQFFGPGTRLTVL.